This passage covers 5 T cell receptor beta chains from one sample sequenced in a study of CD8 T cells in ankylosing spondylitis. Study conclusions and caveats: What appeared characteristic of ankylosing spondylitis blood was a TCR beta motif of eight highly homologous variants.

These receptors have no identified antigens. TCRdb ran MiXCR on the 5' RACE reads and lists one entry per CDR3 protein. The repertoire holds around 490,000 distinct CDR3 sequences, approximately 5.3% seen once, with around 3.5% in the top ten. Sequenced material: blood, either unsorted or a sorted T cell fraction (not recorded which). These receptors came from a male donor with ankylosing spondylitis.

This clonotype was counted ten times or more. The genes are TRBV5-1 and TRBJ1-1, with D possibly matching TRBD1 (5 bases). The germline CDR1 and CDR2 sequences are SGHRS and YFSETQ. V lost 2 bases, J lost 2 bases, and 19 bases lay in between. The CDR3 is made up of 17 amino acids. The CDR3 region is CASSFDKARRGNTEAFF. The CDR3 region has the DNA TGCGCCAGCAGCTTCGACAAGGCTCGAAGGGGTAACACTGAAGCTTTCTTT.

This clonotype was counted ten times or more. DNA for the CDR3: TGCAGTGTCATGACTAGCGGGGCGAGGGATACGCAGTATTTT. It translates to CSVMTSGARDTQYF. The chain joins TRBV20-1 to TRBJ2-3; TRBD2 matches at 11 bases. Germline V lookup: CDR1 DFQATT, CDR2 SNEGSKA (reference sequence). The junction had 9 bases not matched to a gene; V was cut back by 7 bases and J by 6 bases. This CDR3 is 14 amino acids long.

Comments on this clonotype: One base away lies a much larger clone, so this may be a sequencing read error. The rearrangement links TRBV6-1 to TRBJ2-7; possibly TRBD1 for D (5 bases). Germline CDR1 reads MNHNS; CDR2 reads SASEGT. Trimming pared 7 bases from V and 2 bases from J, leaving 18 bases between. The CDR3 loop spans 15 amino acids. CDR3 sequence: CASNSIGVSPYEQYF. The DNA of the CDR3 is TGTGCCAGCAACTCCATAGGGGTAAGCCCCTACGAGCAGTACTTC.

The sample holds a few counts of this clonotype. The rearrangement joins TRBV29-1 to TRBJ2-7, with 9 nucleotides matching TRBD2. V lost 4 bases to trimming and J lost 7 bases; unmatched junction nucleotides: 8. Germline V CDR1 and CDR2: SQVTM, ANQGSEA. This CDR3 is built from 13 residues. CDR3 protein: CSVATTSGMEQYF. CDR3 nucleotide sequence: TGCAGCGTTGCTACGACTAGCGGAATGGAGCAGTACTTC.

This clonotype has a handful of counts. The chain links TRBV7-6 to TRBJ2-5; 7 bases line up with TRBD1. CDR3 size: 15 residues. Per the germline V gene, CDR1 is SGHVS and CDR2 is FNYEAQ. V shed 5 bases and J 5 bases; nucleotides not matched to a gene: 11. CDR3 in DNA: TGTGCCAGCAGCGTGAGGGGGCAGCCTGGTGAGACCCAGTACTTC. It translates to CASSVRGQPGETQYF.